This section outlines one T cell receptor (beta chain) sequence together with its context. Its antigen remains unknown. The record originates from a study of cytomegalovirus exposure and HLA in healthy donors. Broader study findings: Most TCR sequences were rare, but some public TCRs occurred in many donors.

In the PCR, 60 Vbeta and 13 Jbeta primers were used. The protocol was immunoSEQ multiplex PCR, while the TCRdb copy is restricted to in-frame clones and leaves out a portion. Of about 210,000 clones in the sample, around 83% were seen once. Sequencing was done on a sample of PBMCs. The receptor's source is a girl aged 2-10 years in good health and CMV-seronegative.

CDR3 nucleotides: TGCGCCAGCAGCGAGAATTTAGCGGGTAGGGAGACCCAGTACTTC. It codes for CASSENLAGRETQYF. This chain connects TRBV5-1 to TRBJ2-5, with 7 bases lining up with TRBD2. Per the germline V gene, CDR1 is SGHRS and CDR2 is YFSETQ. J gave up 5 bases and V 4 bases, and 11 bases lay outside the gene matches. CDR3 length equals 15 residues.